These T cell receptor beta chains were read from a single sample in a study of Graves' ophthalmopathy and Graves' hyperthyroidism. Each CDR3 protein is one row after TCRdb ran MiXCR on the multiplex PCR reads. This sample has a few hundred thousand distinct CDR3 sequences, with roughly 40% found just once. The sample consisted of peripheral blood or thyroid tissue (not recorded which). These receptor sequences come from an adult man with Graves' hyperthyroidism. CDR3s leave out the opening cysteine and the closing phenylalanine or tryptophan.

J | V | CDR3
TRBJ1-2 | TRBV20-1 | SAIYGDFYGYT
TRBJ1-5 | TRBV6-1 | ASRQGSSQPQH
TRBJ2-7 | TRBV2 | ASSPLTHEQY
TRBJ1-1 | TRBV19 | ASLPGNGNTEAF
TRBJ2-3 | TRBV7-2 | ASSNYTDTQY
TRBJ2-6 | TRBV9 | ASSRGGGANVLT
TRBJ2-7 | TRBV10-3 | AISDRSNGGEQY
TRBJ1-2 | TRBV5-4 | ASSLNRVDGYT
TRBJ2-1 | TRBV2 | ASSVVTGRSNEQF
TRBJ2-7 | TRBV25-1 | ASSEWGLGPTYEQY